This T cell receptor beta chain was obtained from a study of blood T cell repertoires in COVID-19. At the level of the study: Acute-phase and convalescent COVID-19 samples originated in the United States, Italy and Spain.

The CDR3 has 15 residues. CDR1 and CDR2 (germline): SGHRS, YFSETQ. Between the trimmed V and J ends, which lost 3 bases and 3 bases, there was a span of 15 bases. Authors' processing steps: Reference gene primer amplification gave nucleated cell count estimates. Only in-frame clones appear in the TCRdb table, and some are missing; sequencing was by immunoSEQ multiplex PCR. The V and J calls and clone size are taken from that table; D and trimming were inferred from the DNA. The sample carries 100,000 to 150,000 clones, about 86% recorded once. This TCR came from a woman aged 45-60 years with acute or convalescent COVID-19. Sequences were obtained from peripheral blood. This chain uses TRBV5-1 with TRBJ1-1; perhaps TRBD1 as D (5 bases). The CDR3 DNA is TGCGCCAGCAGCTCAGCAAGGGCAGGGCACACTGAAGCTTTCTTT. Translating it yields CASSSARAGHTEAFF.